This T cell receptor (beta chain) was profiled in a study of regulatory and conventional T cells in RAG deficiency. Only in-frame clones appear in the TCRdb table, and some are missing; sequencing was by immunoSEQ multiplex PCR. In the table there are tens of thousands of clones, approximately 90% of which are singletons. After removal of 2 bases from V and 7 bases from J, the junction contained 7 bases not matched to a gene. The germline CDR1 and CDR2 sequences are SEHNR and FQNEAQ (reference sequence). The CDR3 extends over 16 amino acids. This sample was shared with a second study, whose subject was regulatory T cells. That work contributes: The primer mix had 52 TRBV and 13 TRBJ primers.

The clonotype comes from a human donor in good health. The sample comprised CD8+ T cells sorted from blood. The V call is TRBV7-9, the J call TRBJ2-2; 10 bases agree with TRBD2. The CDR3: CASSLRAGGPIGELFF. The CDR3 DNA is TGTGCCAGCAGCTTAAGAGCGGGAGGGCCTATCGGGGAGCTGTTTTTT.